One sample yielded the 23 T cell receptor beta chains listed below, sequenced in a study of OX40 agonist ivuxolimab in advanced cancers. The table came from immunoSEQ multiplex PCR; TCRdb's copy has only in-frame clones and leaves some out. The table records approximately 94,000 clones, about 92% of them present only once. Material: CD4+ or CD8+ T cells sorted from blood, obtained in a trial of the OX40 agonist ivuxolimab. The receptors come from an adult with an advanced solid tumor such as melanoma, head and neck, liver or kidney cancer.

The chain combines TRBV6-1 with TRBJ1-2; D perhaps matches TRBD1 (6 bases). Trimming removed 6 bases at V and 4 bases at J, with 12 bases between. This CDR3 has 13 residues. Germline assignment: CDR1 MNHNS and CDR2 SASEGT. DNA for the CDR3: TGTGCCAGCAGGTACAGGGTTCCCTATGGCTACACCTTC. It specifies CASRYRVPYGYTF.

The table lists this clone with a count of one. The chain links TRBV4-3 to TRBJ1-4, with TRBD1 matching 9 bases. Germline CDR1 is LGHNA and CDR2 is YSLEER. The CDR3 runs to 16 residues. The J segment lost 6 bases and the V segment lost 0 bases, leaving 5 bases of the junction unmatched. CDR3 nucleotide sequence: TGCGCCAGCAGCCAAGATCCCAGGACAGGGGATGAAAAACTGTTTTTT. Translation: CASSQDPRTGDEKLFF.

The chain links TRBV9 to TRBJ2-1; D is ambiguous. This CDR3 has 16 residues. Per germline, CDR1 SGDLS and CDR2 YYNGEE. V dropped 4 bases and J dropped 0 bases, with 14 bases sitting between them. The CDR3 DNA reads TGTGCCAGCAGCCAATCTTCTACGAGCTCCTACAATGAGCAGTTCTTC. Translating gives CASSQSSTSSYNEQFF.

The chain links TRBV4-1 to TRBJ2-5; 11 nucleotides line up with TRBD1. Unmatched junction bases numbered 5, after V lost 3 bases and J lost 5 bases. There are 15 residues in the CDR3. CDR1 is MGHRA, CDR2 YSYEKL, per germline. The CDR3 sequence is CASSHGTGGFETQYF. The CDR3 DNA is TGCGCCAGCAGCCACGGGACAGGGGGGTTCGAGACCCAGTACTTC.

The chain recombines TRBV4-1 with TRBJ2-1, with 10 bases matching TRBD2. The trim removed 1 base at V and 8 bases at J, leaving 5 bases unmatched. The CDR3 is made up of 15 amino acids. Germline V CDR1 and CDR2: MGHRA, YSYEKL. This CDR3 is CASSQVASGSYEQFF. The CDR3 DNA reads TGCGCCAGCAGCCAAGTCGCTAGCGGGAGCTATGAGCAGTTCTTC.

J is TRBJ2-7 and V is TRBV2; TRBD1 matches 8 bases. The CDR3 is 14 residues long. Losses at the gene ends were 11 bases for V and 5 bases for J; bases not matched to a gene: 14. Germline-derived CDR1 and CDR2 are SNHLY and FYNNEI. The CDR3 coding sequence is TGTGCCTCTCACTCCACCACAGGGGGAAACGAGCAGTACTTC. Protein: CASHSTTGGNEQYF. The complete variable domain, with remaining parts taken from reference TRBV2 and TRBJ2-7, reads EPEVTQTPSHQVTQMGQEVILRCVPISNHLYFYWYRQILGQKVEFLVSFYNNEISEKSEIFDDQFSVERPDGSNFTLKIRSTKLEDSAMYFCASHSTTGGNEQYFGPGTRLTVT.

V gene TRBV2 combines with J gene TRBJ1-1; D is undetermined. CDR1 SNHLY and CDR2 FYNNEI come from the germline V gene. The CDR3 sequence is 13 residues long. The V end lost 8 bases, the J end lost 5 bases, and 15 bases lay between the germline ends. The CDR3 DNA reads TGTGCCAGCGCCGGGGTGGGAGGGACTGAAGCTTTCTTT. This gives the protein CASAGVGGTEAFF.

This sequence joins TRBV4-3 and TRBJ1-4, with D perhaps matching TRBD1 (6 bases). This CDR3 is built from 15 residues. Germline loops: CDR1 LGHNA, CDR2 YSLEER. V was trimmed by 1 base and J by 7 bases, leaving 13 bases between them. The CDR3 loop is CASSQGWGAAEKLFF. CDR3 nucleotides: TGCGCCAGCAGCCAAGGGTGGGGGGCGGCTGAAAAACTGTTTTTT.

Here the CDR3 reads CASSPTTGYNYGYTF. The CDR3 DNA reads TGTGCCAGCAGTCCAACGACAGGGTATAACTATGGCTACACCTTC. The V gene is TRBV27, the J gene TRBJ1-2; 7 bases agree with TRBD1. The V segment lost 5 bases and the J segment 1 base; nucleotides outside the gene matches: 7. This CDR3 has 15 amino acids. The germline V gene has CDR1 MNHEY and CDR2 SMNVEV (reference sequence).

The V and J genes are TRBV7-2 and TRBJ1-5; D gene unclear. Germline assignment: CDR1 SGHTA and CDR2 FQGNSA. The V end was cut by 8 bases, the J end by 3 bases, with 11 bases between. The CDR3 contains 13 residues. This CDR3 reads CASRESANQPQHF. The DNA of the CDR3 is TGTGCCAGCCGCGAGTCCGCCAATCAGCCCCAGCATTTT.

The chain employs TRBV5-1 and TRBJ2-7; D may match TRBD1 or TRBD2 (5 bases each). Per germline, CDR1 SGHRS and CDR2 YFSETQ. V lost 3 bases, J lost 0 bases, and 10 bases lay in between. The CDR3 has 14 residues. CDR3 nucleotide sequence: TGCGCCAGCAGCTGGGGGACGGACTCCTACGAGCAGTACTTC. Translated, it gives CASSWGTDSYEQYF.

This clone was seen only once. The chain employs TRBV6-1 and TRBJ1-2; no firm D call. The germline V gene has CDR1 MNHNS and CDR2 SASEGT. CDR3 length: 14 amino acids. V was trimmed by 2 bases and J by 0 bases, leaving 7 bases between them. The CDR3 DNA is TGTGCCAGCAGTGAACTGAATTCTAACTATGGCTACACCTTC. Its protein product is CASSELNSNYGYTF.

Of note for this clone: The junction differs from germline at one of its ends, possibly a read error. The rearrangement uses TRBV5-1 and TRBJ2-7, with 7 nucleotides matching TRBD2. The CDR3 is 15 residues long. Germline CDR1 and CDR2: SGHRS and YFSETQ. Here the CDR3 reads CASSLRRGSYYEQYF. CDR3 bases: TGTGCCAGCAGCTTACGTCGCGGGAGTTACTACGAGCAGTACTTC.

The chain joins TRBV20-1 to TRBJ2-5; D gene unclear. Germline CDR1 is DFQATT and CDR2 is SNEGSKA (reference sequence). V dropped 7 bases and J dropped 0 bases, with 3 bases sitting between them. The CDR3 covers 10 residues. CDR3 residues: CSVYQETQYF. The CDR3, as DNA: TGCAGTGTCTACCAAGAGACCCAGTACTTC.

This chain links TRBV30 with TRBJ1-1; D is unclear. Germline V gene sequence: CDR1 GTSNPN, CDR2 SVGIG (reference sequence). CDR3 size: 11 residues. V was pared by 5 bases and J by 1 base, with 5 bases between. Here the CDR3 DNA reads TGTGCCTGGTTGGGGAACACTGAAGCTTTCTTT. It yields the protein CAWLGNTEAFF.

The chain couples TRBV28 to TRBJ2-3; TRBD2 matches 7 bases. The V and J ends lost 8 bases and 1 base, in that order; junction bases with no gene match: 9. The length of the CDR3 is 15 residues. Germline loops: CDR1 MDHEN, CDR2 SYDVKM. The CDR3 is CASAPWAGGTDTQYF. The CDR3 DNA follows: TGTGCCAGCGCCCCCTGGGCGGGGGGCACAGATACGCAGTATTTT.

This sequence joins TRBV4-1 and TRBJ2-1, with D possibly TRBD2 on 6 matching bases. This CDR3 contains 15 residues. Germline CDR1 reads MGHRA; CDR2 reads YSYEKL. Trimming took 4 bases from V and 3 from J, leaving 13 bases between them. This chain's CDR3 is CASSRTKSDYNEQFF. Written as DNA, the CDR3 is TGCGCCAGCAGCCGGACTAAATCGGACTACAATGAGCAGTTCTTC.

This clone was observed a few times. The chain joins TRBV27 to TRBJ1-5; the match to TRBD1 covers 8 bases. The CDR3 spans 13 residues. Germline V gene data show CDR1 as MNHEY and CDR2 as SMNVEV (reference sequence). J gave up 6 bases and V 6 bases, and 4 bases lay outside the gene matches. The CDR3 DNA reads TGTGCCAGCAGGTCAGGGGGCAGTCAGCCCCAGCATTTT. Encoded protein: CASRSGGSQPQHF.

DNA for the CDR3: TGTGCCAGCAGCTTAGCGCCAGGGGGCTACTCTGGAAACACCATATATTTT. This sequence encodes CASSLAPGGYSGNTIYF. V is TRBV11-2 and J is TRBJ1-3; TRBD1 agrees at 8 bases. V shed 1 base and J 0 bases; nucleotides not matched to a gene: 5. This CDR3 has 17 amino acids. Germline V CDR1 and CDR2: SGHAT, FQNNGV.

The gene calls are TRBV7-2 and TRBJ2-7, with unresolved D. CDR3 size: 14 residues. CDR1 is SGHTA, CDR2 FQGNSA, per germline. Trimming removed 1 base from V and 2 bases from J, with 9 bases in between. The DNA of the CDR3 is TGTGCCAGCAGCTTAGTGGTTGGGGCCTACGAGCAGTACTTC. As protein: CASSLVVGAYEQYF.

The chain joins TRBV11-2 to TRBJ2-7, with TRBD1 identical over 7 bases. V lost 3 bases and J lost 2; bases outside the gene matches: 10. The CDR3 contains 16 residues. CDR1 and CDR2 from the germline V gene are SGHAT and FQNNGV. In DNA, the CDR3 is TGTGCCAGCAGCTTCTCGACAGGGAAGATAACCTACGAGCAGTACTTC. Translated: CASSFSTGKITYEQYF.

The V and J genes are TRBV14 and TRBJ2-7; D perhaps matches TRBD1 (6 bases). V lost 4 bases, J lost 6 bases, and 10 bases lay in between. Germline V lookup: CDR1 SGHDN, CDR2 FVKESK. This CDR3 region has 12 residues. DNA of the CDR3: TGTGCCAGCAGCCTCTCCAGGGGCGAGCAGTACTTC. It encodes CASSLSRGEQYF.

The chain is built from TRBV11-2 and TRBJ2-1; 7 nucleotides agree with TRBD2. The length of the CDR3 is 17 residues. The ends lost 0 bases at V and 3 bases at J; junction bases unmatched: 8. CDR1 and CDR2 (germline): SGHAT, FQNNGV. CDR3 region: CASSLDEGTTHYNEQFF. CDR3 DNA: TGTGCCAGCAGCTTAGACGAGGGGACTACTCACTACAATGAGCAGTTCTTC.